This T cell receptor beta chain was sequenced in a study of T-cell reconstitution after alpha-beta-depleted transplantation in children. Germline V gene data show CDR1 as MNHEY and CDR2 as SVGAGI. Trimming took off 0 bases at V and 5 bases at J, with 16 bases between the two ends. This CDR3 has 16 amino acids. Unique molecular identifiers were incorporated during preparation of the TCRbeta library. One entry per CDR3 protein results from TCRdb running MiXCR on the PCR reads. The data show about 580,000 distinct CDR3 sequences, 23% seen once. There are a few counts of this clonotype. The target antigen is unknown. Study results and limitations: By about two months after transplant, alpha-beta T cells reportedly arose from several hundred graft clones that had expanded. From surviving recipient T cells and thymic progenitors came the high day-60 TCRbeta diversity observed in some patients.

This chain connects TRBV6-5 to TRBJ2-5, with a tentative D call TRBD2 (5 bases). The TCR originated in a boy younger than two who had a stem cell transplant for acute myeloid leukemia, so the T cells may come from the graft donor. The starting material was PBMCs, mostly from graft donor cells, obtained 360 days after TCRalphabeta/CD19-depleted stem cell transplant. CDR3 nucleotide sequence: TGTGCCAGCAGTTACTCGAATCTAGCCCTGGGGGAGACCCAGTACTTC. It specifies CASSYSNLALGETQYF.